A single sample is the source of the 26 T cell receptor beta chains below, sequenced in a study of shared clonotypes between healthy human individuals. Only in-frame clones appear in the TCRdb table, and some are missing; sequencing was by immunoSEQ multiplex PCR. The sample shows about 1,900,000 clones, about 95% of them seen only once. Naive-designated CD8 cells lacked CD45RO, were positively enriched for CCR7, and omitted terminally differentiated effector memory CD45RA+ cells. The sequencing input was naive CD8+ T cells sorted from blood. The receptors originated from a man in his late teens or twenties in good health.

About this clone: This specimen includes other DNA sequences encoding the same CDR3. V usage is TRBV27 and J usage is TRBJ2-7, with 8 bases aligning to TRBD1. The germline CDR1 and CDR2 sequences are MNHEY and SMNVEV (reference sequence). The CDR3 has 13 amino acids. Trimming cost V 4 bases and J 2 bases; bases outside gene matches: 1. CDR3 coding DNA: TGTGCCAGCAGTTCACAGGGGGCCTACGAGCAGTACTTC. It specifies CASSSQGAYEQYF.

The V and J genes are TRBV7-9 and TRBJ1-1; D remains unclear. The CDR3 consists of 14 residues. V dropped 1 base and J dropped 5 bases, with 11 bases sitting between them. Germline V gives CDR1 SEHNR, CDR2 FQNEAQ (reference sequence). Written as DNA, the CDR3 is TGTGCCAGCAGCTTAGATGGTTATGCGACTGAAGCTTTCTTT. Protein product: CASSLDGYATEAFF.

The V and J genes are TRBV13 and TRBJ2-3; no definite D call. V was cut by 5 bases and J by 0 bases, with 6 bases left in between. Germline values: CDR1 PRHDT, CDR2 FYEKMQ (reference sequence). The CDR3 has 13 amino acids. CDR3 nucleotides: TGTGCCAGCAGCCGTTCTAGCACAGATACGCAGTATTTT. It is translated as CASSRSSTDTQYF.

V gene TRBV5-1 combines with J gene TRBJ1-1; 7 bases are shared with TRBD1. V trimming: 4 bases; J trimming: 5 bases; junction bases outside the gene matches: 11. CDR3 length equals 15 residues. The V gene's germline CDR1 is SGHRS and CDR2 YFSETQ. CDR3: CASSTRTGVGTEAFF. The CDR3 coding sequence is TGCGCCAGCAGCACGCGGACAGGTGTGGGAACTGAAGCTTTCTTT.

This clone was seen once. CDR3 in DNA: TGCGCCAGCAGCCAAGATCTGACTCACAATGAGCAGTTCTTC. This translates into CASSQDLTHNEQFF. The rearrangement links TRBV4-1 to TRBJ2-1; D unclear. The CDR3 extends over 14 amino acids. V lost 0 bases and J 5 bases, leaving 8 bases between the germline ends. Germline CDR1 reads MGHRA; CDR2 reads YSYEKL.

CDR3 sequence (DNA): TGTGCCAGCAGTTCTCCTAGCTCCTACGAGCAGTACTTC. Translation gives CASSSPSSYEQYF. This sequence joins TRBV28 and TRBJ2-7; D call uncertain. The V gene lost 4 bases and the J gene lost 0 bases, with 7 bases spanning the gap. Germline lookup yields CDR1 MDHEN and CDR2 SYDVKM. The CDR3 loop spans 13 amino acids.

The genes are TRBV23-1 and TRBJ2-7; D is undetermined. TRBV23-1 is marked as an open reading frame, function uncertain. This CDR3 spans 13 amino acids. Trimming stripped 9 bases from V and 1 base from J, with 13 bases between. In DNA form, the CDR3 reads TGCGCCAGGAAGTCGTGGAGTTCCTACGAGCAGTACTTC. Translation gives CARKSWSSYEQYF.

The CDR3 sequence is CAWSGGTWAQYF. The CDR3, as DNA: TGTGCCTGGAGTGGAGGAACATGGGCCCAGTACTTC. This rearrangement joins TRBV30 to TRBJ2-5; no reliable D call. Trimming cost V 1 base and J 9 bases, with 12 bases left between them. The CDR3 sequence is 12 residues long. Germline V gene lookup returns CDR1 GTSNPN and CDR2 SVGIG (reference sequence).

V and J are TRBV28 and TRBJ1-5; no clear D. The germline CDR1 and CDR2 sequences are MDHEN and SYDVKM. The CDR3 length is 14 residues. Between the trimmed V and J ends, which lost 5 bases and 3 bases, there was a span of 11 bases. The CDR3 DNA reads TGTGCCAGCAGTCTCCGGGCCTTCAATCAGCCCCAGCATTTT. This sequence encodes CASSLRAFNQPQHF.

The DNA for the CDR3 is TGTGCCAGTAGTATAGATGAGGGGTCCGGCACCGGGGAGCTGTTTTTT. Translation gives CASSIDEGSGTGELFF. V is TRBV19 and J is TRBJ2-2; the D call may be TRBD1 or TRBD2 (5 bases each). The V end was cut by 0 bases, the J end by 4 bases, with 12 bases between. CDR1 and CDR2 (germline): LNHDA, SQIVND (reference sequence). CDR3 length: 16 residues.

This chain links TRBV5-6 with TRBJ2-7; D might be TRBD1 (6 bases). Germline V gives CDR1 SGHDT, CDR2 YYEEEE. The CDR3 length is 14 residues. V was clipped by 4 bases and J by 3 bases, with 14 bases between them. CDR3 residues: CASSATGLHYEQYF. DNA for the CDR3: TGTGCCAGCAGCGCGACAGGCCTTCACTACGAGCAGTACTTC.

V and J are TRBV27 and TRBJ1-4; D ambiguous. The CDR3 has 14 amino acids. V shed 2 bases and J shed 4 bases, with 8 bases lying between them. Germline CDR1 reads MNHEY; CDR2 reads SMNVEV (reference sequence). The CDR3 here is CASSLRAINEKLFF. CDR3 bases: TGTGCCAGCAGTTTACGGGCGATTAATGAAAAACTGTTTTTT.

This clone was observed a single time. The chain carries TRBV6-1 and TRBJ1-3, with a tentative D call TRBD1 (6 bases). The CDR3 spans 14 residues. Germline CDR1 is MNHNS and CDR2 is SASEGT. V gave up 2 bases and J gave up 4 bases, with 9 bases separating them. DNA of the CDR3: TGTGCCAGCAGTGAAATGGGGGCCGGAAACACCATATATTTT. It yields the protein CASSEMGAGNTIYF.

The chain carries TRBV7-9 and TRBJ1-1, with D unresolved. Germline-derived CDR1 and CDR2 are SEHNR and FQNEAQ (reference sequence). V was shortened by 1 base and J by 10 bases, with 7 bases between the two germline ends. The CDR3 consists of 11 residues. CDR3 protein: CASSLVDLAFF. DNA for the CDR3: TGTGCCAGCAGCTTAGTCGATTTAGCTTTCTTT. Filled out from reference TRBV7-9 and TRBJ1-1, the complete variable domain reads DTGVSQNPRHKITKRGQNVTFRCDPISEHNRLYWYRQTLGQGPEFLTYFQNEAQLEKSRLLSDRFSAERPKGSFSTLEIQRTEQGDSAMYLCASSLVDLAFFGQGTRLTVV.

V usage is TRBV30 and J usage is TRBJ1-2, with D perhaps TRBD1 (5 bases). Deletions cut 1 base from V and 10 bases from J, with 19 bases between. The CDR3 covers 14 residues. In germline, CDR1 is GTSNPN, CDR2 SVGIG (reference sequence). CDR3 protein: CAWSDGRVARFYTF. DNA of the CDR3: TGTGCCTGGAGTGACGGCAGGGTGGCCCGATTCTACACCTTC.

Points on this clone: This sample includes further DNA sequences coding for the same CDR3. The V and J genes are TRBV4-3 and TRBJ2-1; no firm D call. V was cut by 1 base and J by 0 bases, with 7 bases left in between. Looked up from germline, CDR1 is LGHNA and CDR2 is YSLEER. The CDR3 is 15 amino acids. CDR3 nucleotide sequence: TGCGCCAGCAGCCAAGGGTCTAGCTCCTACAATGAGCAGTTCTTC. As protein: CASSQGSSSYNEQFF.

CDR3 sequence: CASSFVAGESYNEQFF. The CDR3 nucleotides are TGTGCCAGCAGCTTTGTAGCGGGAGAGTCCTACAATGAGCAGTTCTTC. The V and J genes are TRBV5-6 and TRBJ2-1, with TRBD2 matching 9 bases. Germline loops: CDR1 SGHDT, CDR2 YYEEEE. V shed 2 bases, J shed 1 base, and the junction held 4 bases outside the gene matches. The CDR3 spans 16 residues. The whole variable domain, remainder taken from reference TRBV5-6 and TRBJ2-1, is DAGVTQSPTHLIKTRGQQVTLRCSPKSGHDTVSWYQQALGQGPQFIFQYYEEEERQRGNFPDRFSGHQFPNYSSELNVNALLLGDSALYLCASSFVAGESYNEQFFGPGTRLTVL.

The rearrangement joins TRBV6-1 to TRBJ2-6; 9 nucleotides agree with TRBD1. Looked up from germline, CDR1 is MNHNS and CDR2 is SASEGT. CDR3 length: 18 residues. With V trimmed by 4 bases and J by 2 bases, 9 bases remained unmatched. The CDR3 bases are TGTGCCAGCAGTGTCCGGGACAGGGCTTCCCCTGGGGCCAACGTCCTGACTTTC. Translating gives CASSVRDRASPGANVLTF.

The rearrangement joins TRBV13 to TRBJ2-7; D possibly corresponds to TRBD1 (5 bases). Trimming cost V 0 bases and J 3 bases, with 15 bases left between them. The CDR3 length is 16 residues. CDR1 and CDR2 (germline): PRHDT, FYEKMQ (reference sequence). This CDR3 reads CASSLGGWTLGYEQYF. The CDR3 nucleotides are TGTGCCAGCAGCTTAGGGGGTTGGACACTCGGCTACGAGCAGTACTTC.

This chain uses TRBV15 with TRBJ2-1; no clear D gene. Germline lookup yields CDR1 LNHNV and CDR2 YYDKDF (reference sequence). The CDR3 covers 14 residues. The V gene lost 3 bases and the J gene lost 6 bases, with 12 bases spanning the gap. The chain's CDR3 is CATSRSPPANEQFF. The CDR3 coding sequence is TGTGCCACCAGCAGGAGTCCCCCGGCCAATGAGCAGTTCTTC. The variable domain in full, with the rest retrieved from reference TRBV15 and TRBJ2-1, is DAMVIQNPRYQVTQFGKPVTLSCSQTLNHNVMYWYQQKSSQAPKLLFHYYDKDFNNEADTPDNFQSRRPNTSFCFLDIRSPGLGDTAMYLCATSRSPPANEQFFGPGTRLTVL.

V usage is TRBV4-1 and J usage is TRBJ2-1; 9 positions agree with TRBD2. The CDR3 totals 16 residues. J gave up 5 bases and V 1 base, and 6 bases lay outside the gene matches. Per germline, CDR1 MGHRA and CDR2 YSYEKL. This chain's CDR3 is CASSQVRRGGNNEQFF. CDR3 in DNA: TGCGCCAGCAGCCAAGTAAGGCGGGGGGGGAACAATGAGCAGTTCTTC.

Concerning this clone itself: This sample also contains other DNA sequences that code for the same CDR3. The CDR3 region is CASSEGQGYEQYF. CDR3 in DNA: TGTGCCAGCAGCGAGGGACAGGGTTACGAGCAGTACTTC. The chain links TRBV9 to TRBJ2-7; the match to TRBD1 covers 9 bases. CDR3 size: 13 residues. Germline CDR1 reads SGDLS; CDR2 reads YYNGEE. V was clipped by 3 bases and J by 4 bases; unmatched bases: 2.

Comment on this clone: The sample holds other DNA sequences that translate to the same CDR3. This chain connects TRBV28 to TRBJ2-7, with 7 bases fitting TRBD1. Per germline, CDR1 MDHEN and CDR2 SYDVKM. The CDR3 loop spans 14 amino acids. V lost 1 base and J lost 4; bases outside the gene matches: 4. The CDR3 DNA sequence: TGTGCCAGCAGTTTATCCCGGACAGGATACGAGCAGTACTTC. Translating it yields CASSLSRTGYEQYF.

This rearrangement joins TRBV6-6 to TRBJ2-7; TRBD1 matches at 7 bases. The CDR3 runs 16 residues. J gave up 5 bases and V 0 bases, and 10 bases lay outside the gene matches. Germline CDR1 MNHNY, CDR2 SVGAGI (reference sequence). The CDR3 DNA reads as TGTGCCAGCAGTTACTCGGTACAGGGGTTATGGAACGAGCAGTACTTC. Amino acids: CASSYSVQGLWNEQYF.

This clone was picked up one time. The V and J genes are TRBV7-4 and TRBJ1-6, with a possible D match to TRBD1 (5 bases). Trimming shortened V by 4 bases and J by 10 bases, and 23 bases separated the two germline ends. In germline, CDR1 is SGHVT, CDR2 SQSDAQ. The CDR3 loop spans 17 amino acids. For the CDR3, the DNA is TGTGCCAGCAGCTCGCACAAAGAGGGACGGTTCGAATCACCCCTCCACTTT. It translates to CASSSHKEGRFESPLHF.

The J gene is TRBJ2-2, the V gene TRBV10-1, with D unresolved. Germline assignment: CDR1 WNHNN and CDR2 SYGVQD (reference sequence). The CDR3 is 16 amino acids. Between the trimmed V and J ends, which lost 3 bases and 2 bases, there was a span of 13 bases. CDR3 in amino acids: CASSDRTELNTGELFF. The CDR3 DNA reads as TGCGCCAGCAGTGATCGAACAGAGCTCAACACCGGGGAGCTGTTTTTT.